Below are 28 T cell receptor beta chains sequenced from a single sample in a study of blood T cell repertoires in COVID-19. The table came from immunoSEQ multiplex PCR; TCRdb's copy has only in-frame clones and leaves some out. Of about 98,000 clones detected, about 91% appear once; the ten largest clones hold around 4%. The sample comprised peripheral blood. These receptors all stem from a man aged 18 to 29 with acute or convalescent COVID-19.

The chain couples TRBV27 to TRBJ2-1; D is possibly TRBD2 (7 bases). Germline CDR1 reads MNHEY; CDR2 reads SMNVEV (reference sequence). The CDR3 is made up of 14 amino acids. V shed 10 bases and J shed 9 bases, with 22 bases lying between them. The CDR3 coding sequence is TGTGCCACAGGGAGGGGGGCTGGATTGAGTGAGCAGTTCTTC. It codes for CATGRGAGLSEQFF.

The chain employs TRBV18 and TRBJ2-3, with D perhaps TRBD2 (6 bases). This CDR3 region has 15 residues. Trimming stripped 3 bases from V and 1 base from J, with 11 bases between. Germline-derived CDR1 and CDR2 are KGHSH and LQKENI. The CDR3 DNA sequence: TGTGCCAGCTCACCGCTAGCGTTCGGCACAGATACGCAGTATTTT. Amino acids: CASSPLAFGTDTQYF.

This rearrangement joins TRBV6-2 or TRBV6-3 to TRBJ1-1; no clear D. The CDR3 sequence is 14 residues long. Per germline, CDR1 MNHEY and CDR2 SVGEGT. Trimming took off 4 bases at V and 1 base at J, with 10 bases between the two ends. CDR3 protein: CASSLPTGNTEAFF. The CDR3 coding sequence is TGTGCCAGCAGTTTACCCACGGGGAACACTGAAGCTTTCTTT.

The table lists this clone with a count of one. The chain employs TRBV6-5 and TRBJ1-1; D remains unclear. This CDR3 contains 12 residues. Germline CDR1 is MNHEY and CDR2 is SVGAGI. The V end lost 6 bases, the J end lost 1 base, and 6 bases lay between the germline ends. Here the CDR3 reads CASRRENTEAFF. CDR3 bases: TGTGCCAGCAGGCGGGAGAACACTGAAGCTTTCTTT.

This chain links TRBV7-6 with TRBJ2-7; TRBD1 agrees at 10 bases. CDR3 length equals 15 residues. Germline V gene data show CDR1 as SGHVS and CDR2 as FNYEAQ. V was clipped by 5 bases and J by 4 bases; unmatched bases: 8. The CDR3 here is CASSGGTGAIYEQYF. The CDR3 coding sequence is TGTGCCAGCAGCGGTGGGACAGGGGCTATTTACGAGCAGTACTTC.

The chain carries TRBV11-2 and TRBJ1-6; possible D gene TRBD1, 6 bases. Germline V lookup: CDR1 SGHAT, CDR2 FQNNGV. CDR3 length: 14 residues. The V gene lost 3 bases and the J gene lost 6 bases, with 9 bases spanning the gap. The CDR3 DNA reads TGTGCCAGCAGCTTGACAGGTGGTAATTCACCCCTCCACTTT. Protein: CASSLTGGNSPLHF.

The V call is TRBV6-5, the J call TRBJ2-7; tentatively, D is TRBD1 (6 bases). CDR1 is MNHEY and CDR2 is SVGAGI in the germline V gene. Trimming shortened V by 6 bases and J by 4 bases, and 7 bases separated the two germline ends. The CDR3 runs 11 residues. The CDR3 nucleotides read TGTGCCAGCAGGACAGGTTACGAGCAGTACTTC. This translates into CASRTGYEQYF.

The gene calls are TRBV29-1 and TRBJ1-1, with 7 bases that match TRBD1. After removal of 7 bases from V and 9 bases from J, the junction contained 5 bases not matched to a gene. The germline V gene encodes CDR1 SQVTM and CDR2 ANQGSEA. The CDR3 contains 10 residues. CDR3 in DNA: TGCAGCGCCGGGGACAGCCAAGCTTTCTTT. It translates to CSAGDSQAFF.

The CDR3 here is CASSLSRALAGSVGNEQFF. The CDR3 DNA reads TGTGCCAGCAGCTTATCCCGAGCGTTAGCGGGATCTGTTGGCAATGAGCAGTTCTTC. The chain carries TRBV13 and TRBJ2-1; 8 nucleotides line up with TRBD2. V was pared by 2 bases and J by 6 bases, with 18 bases of the junction left unmatched. This CDR3 has 19 residues. The V gene's germline CDR1 is PRHDT and CDR2 FYEKMQ (reference sequence). The full variable domain, its missing parts supplied by reference TRBV13 and TRBJ2-1, is AAGVIQSPRHLIKEKRETATLKCYPIPRHDTVYWYQQGPGQDPQFLISFYEKMQSDKGSIPDRFSAQQFSDYHSELNMSSLELGDSALYFCASSLSRALAGSVGNEQFFGPGTRLTVL.

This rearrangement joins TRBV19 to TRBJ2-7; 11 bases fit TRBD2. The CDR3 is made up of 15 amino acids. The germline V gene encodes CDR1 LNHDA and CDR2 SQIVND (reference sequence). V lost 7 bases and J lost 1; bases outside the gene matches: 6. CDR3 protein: CASIPPSGRSYEQYF. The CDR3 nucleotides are TGTGCCAGTATCCCGCCTAGCGGGAGGTCCTACGAGCAGTACTTC.

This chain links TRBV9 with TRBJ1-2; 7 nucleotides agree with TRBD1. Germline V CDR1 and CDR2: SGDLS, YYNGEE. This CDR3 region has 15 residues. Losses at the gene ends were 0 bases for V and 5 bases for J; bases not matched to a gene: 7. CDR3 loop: CASSVDGQAVYGYTF. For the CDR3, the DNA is TGTGCCAGCAGCGTAGACGGACAGGCGGTATATGGCTACACCTTC.

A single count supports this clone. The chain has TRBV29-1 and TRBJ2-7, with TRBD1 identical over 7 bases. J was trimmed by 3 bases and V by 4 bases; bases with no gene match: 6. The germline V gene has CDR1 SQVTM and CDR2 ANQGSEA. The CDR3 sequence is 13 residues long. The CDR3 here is CSVVGTESYEQYF. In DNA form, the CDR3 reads TGCAGCGTTGTAGGGACAGAGAGCTACGAGCAGTACTTC.

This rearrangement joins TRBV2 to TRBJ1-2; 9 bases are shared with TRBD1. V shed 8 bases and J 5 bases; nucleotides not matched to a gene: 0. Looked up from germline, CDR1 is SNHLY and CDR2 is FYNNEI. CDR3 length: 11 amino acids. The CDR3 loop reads CASGQGYGYTF. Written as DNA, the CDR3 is TGTGCCAGCGGACAGGGGTATGGCTACACCTTC.

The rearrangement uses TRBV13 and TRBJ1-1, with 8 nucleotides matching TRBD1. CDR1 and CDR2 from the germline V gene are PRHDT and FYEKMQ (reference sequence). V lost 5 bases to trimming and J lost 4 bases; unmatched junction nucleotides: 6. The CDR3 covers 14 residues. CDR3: CASSPQGATTEAFF. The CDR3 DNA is TGTGCCAGCAGCCCCCAGGGGGCTACCACTGAAGCTTTCTTT.

This CDR3 is CASRRGLAGGPGRNEQFF. CDR3 coding DNA: TGTGCCAGCAGACGCGGACTAGCGGGAGGCCCGGGTCGGAATGAGCAGTTCTTC. The rearrangement joins TRBV27 to TRBJ2-1, with TRBD2 identical over 14 bases. V trimming: 6 bases; J trimming: 7 bases; junction bases outside the gene matches: 14. The CDR3 runs 18 residues. The germline V gene has CDR1 MNHEY and CDR2 SMNVEV (reference sequence).

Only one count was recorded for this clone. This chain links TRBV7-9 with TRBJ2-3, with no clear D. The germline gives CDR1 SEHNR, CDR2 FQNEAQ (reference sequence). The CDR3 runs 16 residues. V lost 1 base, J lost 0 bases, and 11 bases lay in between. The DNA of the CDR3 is TGTGCCAGCAGCTTAGGGCCAGGTTCTAGCACAGATACGCAGTATTTT. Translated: CASSLGPGSSTDTQYF.

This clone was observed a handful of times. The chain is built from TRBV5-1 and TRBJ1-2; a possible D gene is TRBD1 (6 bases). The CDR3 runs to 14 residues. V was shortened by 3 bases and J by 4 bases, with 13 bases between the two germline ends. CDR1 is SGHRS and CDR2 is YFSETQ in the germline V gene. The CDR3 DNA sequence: TGCGCCAGCAGCTCGCTTGAGACAGGCTATGGCTACACCTTC. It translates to CASSSLETGYGYTF.

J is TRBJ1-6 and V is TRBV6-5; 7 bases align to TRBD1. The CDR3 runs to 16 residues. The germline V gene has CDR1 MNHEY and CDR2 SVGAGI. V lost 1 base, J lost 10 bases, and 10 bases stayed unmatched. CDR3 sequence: CASSYFPGTDASPLHF. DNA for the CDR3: TGTGCCAGCAGTTACTTCCCCGGGACAGATGCCTCACCCCTCCACTTT.

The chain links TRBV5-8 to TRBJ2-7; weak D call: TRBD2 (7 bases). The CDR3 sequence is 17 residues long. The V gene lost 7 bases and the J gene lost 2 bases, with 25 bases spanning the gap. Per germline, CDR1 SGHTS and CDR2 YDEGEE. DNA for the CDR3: TGTGCCAGCTGGGGAGGGAGGGGCAGGGGAGACCCCTACGAGCAGTACTTC. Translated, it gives CASWGGRGRGDPYEQYF.

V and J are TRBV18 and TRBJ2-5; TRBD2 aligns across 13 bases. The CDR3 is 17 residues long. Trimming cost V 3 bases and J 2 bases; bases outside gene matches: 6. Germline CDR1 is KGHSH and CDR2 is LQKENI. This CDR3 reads CASSPGTSGTLQETQYF. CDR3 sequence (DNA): TGTGCCAGCTCACCCGGGACTAGCGGGACGTTACAAGAGACCCAGTACTTC.

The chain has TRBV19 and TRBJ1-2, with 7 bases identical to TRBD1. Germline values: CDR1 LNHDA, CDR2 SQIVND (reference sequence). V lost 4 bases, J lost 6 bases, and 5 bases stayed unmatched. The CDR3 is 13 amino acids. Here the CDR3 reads CASSTDRNHGYTF. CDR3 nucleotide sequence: TGTGCCAGTAGTACGGACAGGAACCATGGCTACACCTTC.

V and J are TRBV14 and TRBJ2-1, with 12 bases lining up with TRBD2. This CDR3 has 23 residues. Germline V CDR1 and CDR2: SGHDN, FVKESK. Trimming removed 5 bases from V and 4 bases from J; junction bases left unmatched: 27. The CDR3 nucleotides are TGTGCCAGCAGCTCATCCCGACAGCCGTTCGGGGCTAGCGGGAGGGCGATATACAATGAGCAGTTCTTC. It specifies CASSSSRQPFGASGRAIYNEQFF.

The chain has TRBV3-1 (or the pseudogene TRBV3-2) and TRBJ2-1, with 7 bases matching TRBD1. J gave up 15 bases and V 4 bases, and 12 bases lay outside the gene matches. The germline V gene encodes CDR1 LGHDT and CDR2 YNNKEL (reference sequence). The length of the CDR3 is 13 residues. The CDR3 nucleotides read TGTGCCAGCAGCCCCGACCAGAACAGGGGAAGGTTCTTC. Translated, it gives CASSPDQNRGRFF.

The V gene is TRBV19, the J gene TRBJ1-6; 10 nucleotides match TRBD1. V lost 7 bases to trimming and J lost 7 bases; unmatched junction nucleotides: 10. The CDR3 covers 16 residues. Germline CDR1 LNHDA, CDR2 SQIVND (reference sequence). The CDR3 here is CASIKAAGQGNSPLHF. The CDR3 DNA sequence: TGTGCCAGTATTAAAGCCGCGGGACAGGGGAATTCACCCCTCCACTTT.

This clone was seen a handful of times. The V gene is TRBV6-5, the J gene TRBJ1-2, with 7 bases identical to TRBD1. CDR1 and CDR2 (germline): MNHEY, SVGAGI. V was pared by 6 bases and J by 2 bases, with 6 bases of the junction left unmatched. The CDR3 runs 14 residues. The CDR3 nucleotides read TGTGCCAGCAGCCCGGGGACAGTAAACTATGGCTACACCTTC. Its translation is CASSPGTVNYGYTF.

The CDR3 bases are TGTGCCAGCAGCCCGCCGACAGGGGGTACCGGGGAGCTGTTTTTT. Encoded protein: CASSPPTGGTGELFF. V is TRBV3-1 (or the pseudogene TRBV3-2) and J is TRBJ2-2, with TRBD1 identical over 9 bases. V gave up 4 bases and J gave up 5 bases; unmatched junction bases: 5. Per germline, CDR1 LGHDT and CDR2 YNNKEL (reference sequence). The CDR3 runs to 15 residues.

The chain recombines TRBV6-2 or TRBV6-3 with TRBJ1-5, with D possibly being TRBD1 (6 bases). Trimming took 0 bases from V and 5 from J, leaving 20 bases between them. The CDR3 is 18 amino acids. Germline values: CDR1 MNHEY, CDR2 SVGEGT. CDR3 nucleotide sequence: TGTGCCAGCAGTTACTCGACGTACAGGGATCCAAGAGATCAGCCCCAGCATTTT. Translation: CASSYSTYRDPRDQPQHF.

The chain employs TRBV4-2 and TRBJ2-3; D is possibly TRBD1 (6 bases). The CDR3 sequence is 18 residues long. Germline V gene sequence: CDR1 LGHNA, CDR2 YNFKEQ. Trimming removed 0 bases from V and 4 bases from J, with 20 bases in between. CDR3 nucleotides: TGTGCCAGCAGCCAAGACCCCCTACAGGGCCTTAGGGCAGATACGCAGTATTTT. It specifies CASSQDPLQGLRADTQYF.